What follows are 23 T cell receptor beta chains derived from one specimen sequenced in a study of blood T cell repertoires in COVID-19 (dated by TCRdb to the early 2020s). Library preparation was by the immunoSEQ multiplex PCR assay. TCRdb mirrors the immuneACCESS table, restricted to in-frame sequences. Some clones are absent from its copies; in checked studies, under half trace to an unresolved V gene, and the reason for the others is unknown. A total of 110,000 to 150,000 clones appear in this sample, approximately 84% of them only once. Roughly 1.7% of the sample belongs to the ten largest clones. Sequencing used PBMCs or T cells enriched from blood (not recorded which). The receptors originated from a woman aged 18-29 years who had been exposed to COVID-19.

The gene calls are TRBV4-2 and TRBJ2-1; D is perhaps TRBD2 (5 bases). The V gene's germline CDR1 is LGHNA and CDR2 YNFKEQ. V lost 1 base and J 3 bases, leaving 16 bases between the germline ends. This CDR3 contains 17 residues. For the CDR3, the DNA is TGTGCCAGCAGCCAAGGTGTAGTCAGCGGTTTCTACAATGAGCAGTTCTTC. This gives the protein CASSQGVVSGFYNEQFF.

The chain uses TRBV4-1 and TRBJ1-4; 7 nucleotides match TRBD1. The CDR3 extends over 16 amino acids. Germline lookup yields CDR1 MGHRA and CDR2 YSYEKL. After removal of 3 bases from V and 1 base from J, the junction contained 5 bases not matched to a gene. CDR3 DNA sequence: TGCGCCAGCAGCCACATACACAGGGGAACTAATGAAAAACTGTTTTTT. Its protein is CASSHIHRGTNEKLFF.

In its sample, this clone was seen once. The CDR3 is CASRGGGTSGSWAETQYF. CDR3 nucleotides: TGTGCCAGTAGAGGAGGAGGGACTAGCGGGAGTTGGGCAGAGACCCAGTACTTC. This chain links TRBV19 with TRBJ2-5, with TRBD2 matching over 14 bases. Germline loops: CDR1 LNHDA, CDR2 SQIVND (reference sequence). The CDR3 spans 18 residues. V shed 6 bases and J 4 bases; nucleotides not matched to a gene: 13.

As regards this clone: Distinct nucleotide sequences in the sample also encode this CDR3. This chain's CDR3 is CASSQEGSSYEQYF. DNA of the CDR3: TGTGCCAGCAGCCAGGAGGGGAGCTCCTACGAGCAGTACTTC. The gene calls are TRBV3-1 (or the pseudogene TRBV3-2) and TRBJ2-7, with a tentative D call TRBD2 (6 bases). Looked up from germline, CDR1 is LGHDT and CDR2 is YNNKEL (reference sequence). Trimming pared 3 bases from V and 0 bases from J, leaving 9 bases between. The CDR3 length is 14 residues.

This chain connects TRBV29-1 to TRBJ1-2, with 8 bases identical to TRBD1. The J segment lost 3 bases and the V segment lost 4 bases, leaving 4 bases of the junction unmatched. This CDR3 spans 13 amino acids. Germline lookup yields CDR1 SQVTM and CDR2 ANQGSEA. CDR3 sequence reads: CSVAGGADYGYTF. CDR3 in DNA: TGCAGCGTTGCAGGGGGCGCGGACTATGGCTACACCTTC.

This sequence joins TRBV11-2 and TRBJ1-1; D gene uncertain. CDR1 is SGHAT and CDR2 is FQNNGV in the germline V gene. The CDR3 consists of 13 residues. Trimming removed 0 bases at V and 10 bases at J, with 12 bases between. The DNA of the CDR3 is TGTGCCAGCAGCTTAGATCTAAGCGGTAGAGCTTTCTTT. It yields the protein CASSLDLSGRAFF.

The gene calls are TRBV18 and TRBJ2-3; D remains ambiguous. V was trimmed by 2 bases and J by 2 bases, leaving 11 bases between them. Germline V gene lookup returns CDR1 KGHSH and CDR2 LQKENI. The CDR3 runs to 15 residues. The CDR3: CASSPAEWVTDTQYF. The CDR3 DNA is TGTGCCAGCTCACCAGCGGAATGGGTCACAGATACGCAGTATTTT.

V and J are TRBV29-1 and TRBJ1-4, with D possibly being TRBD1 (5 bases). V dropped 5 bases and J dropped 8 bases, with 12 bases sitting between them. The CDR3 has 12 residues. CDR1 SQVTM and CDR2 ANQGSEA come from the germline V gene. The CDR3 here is CSVLAGIEKLFF. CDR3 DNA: TGCAGCGTTTTGGCAGGGATCGAAAAACTGTTTTTT.

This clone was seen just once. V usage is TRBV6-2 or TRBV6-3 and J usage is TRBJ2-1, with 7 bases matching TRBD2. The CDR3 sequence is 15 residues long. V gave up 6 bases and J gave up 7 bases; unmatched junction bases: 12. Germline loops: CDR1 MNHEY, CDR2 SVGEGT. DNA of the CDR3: TGTGCCAGCAGCTCAGGACTAGGGAGGGGAAATGAGCAGTTCTTC. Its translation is CASSSGLGRGNEQFF.

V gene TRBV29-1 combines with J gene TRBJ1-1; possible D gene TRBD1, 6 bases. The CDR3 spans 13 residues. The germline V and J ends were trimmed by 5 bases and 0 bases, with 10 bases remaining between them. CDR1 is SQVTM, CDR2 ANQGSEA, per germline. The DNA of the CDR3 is TGCAGCGTTTGCAGGGGACTGAACACTGAAGCTTTCTTT. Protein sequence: CSVCRGLNTEAFF.

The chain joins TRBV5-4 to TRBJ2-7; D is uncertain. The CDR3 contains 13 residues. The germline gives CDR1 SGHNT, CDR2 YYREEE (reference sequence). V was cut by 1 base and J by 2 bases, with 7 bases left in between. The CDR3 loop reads CASSLRETYEQYF. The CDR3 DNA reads TGTGCCAGCAGCTTGCGCGAAACCTACGAGCAGTACTTC.

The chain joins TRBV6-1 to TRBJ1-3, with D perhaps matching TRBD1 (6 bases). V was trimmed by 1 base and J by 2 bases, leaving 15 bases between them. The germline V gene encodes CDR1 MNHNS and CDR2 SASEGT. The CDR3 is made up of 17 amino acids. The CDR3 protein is CASSEDGTFYAGNTIYF. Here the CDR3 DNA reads TGTGCCAGCAGTGAAGATGGGACATTCTACGCTGGAAACACCATATATTTT.

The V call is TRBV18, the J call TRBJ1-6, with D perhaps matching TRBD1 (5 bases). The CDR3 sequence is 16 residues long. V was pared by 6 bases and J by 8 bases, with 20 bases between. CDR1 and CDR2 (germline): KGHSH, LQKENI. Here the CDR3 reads CASSPGTLGGDSPLHF. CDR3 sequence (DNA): TGTGCCAGCTCCCCGGGGACCCTCGGCGGGGATTCACCCCTCCACTTT.

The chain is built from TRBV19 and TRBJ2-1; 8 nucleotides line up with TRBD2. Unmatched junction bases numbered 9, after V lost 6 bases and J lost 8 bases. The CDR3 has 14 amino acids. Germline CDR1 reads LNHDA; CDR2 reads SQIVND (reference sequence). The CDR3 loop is CASSPGLGGYEQFF. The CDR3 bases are TGTGCCAGTAGCCCGGGACTAGGAGGTTATGAGCAGTTCTTC.

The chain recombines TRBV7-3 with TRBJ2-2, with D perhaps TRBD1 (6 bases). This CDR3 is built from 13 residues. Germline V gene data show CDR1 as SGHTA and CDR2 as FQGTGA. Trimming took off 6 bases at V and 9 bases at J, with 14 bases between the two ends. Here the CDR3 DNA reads TGTGCCAGCAGACCCCTAGGGGGAAGGGAGCTGTTTTTT. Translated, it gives CASRPLGGRELFF.

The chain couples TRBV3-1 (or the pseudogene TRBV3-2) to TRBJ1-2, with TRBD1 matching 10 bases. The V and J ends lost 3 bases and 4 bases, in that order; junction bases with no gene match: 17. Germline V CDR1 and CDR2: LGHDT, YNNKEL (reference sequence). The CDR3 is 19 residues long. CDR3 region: CASSQIPRDRGGGSYGYTF. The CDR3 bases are TGTGCCAGCAGCCAGATTCCCCGGGACAGGGGCGGGGGTAGCTATGGCTACACCTTC.

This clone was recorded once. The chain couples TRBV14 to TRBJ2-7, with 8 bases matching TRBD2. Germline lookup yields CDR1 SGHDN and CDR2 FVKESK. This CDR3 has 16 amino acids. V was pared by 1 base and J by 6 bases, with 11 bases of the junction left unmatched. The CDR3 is CASSQGGYGRAVEQYF. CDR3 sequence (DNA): TGTGCCAGCAGCCAAGGAGGTTACGGGAGGGCCGTCGAGCAGTACTTC.

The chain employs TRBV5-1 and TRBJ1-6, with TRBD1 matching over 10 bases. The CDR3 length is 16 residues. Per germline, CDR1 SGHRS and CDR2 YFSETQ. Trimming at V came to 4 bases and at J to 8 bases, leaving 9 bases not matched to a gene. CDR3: CASSQDRGTGDSPLHF. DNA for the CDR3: TGCGCCAGCAGCCAGGACAGGGGGACGGGCGATTCACCCCTCCACTTT.

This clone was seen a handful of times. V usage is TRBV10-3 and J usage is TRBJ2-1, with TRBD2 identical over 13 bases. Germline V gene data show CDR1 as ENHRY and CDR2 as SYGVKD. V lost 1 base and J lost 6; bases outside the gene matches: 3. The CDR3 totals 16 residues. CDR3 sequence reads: CAISELGLAGPNEQFF. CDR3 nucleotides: TGTGCCATCAGTGAGTTGGGACTAGCGGGGCCCAATGAGCAGTTCTTC.

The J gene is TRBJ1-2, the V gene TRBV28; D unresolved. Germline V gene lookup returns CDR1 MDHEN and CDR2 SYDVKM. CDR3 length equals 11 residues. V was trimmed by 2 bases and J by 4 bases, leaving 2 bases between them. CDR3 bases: TGTGCCAGCAGTTTACGCTATGGCTACACCTTC. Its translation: CASSLRYGYTF.

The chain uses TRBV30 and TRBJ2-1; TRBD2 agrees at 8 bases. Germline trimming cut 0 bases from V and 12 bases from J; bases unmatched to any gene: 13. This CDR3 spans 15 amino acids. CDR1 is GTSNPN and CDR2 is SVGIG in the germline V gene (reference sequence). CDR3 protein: CAWSVQSGSPHGQFF. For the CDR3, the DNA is TGTGCCTGGAGTGTACAGAGCGGGAGTCCCCATGGGCAGTTCTTC.

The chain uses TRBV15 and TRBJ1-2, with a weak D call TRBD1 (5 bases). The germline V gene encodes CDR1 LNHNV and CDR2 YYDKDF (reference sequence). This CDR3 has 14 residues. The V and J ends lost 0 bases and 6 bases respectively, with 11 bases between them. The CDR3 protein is CATSRDWAGNGYTF. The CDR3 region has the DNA TGTGCCACCAGCAGAGATTGGGCAGGGAATGGCTACACCTTC.

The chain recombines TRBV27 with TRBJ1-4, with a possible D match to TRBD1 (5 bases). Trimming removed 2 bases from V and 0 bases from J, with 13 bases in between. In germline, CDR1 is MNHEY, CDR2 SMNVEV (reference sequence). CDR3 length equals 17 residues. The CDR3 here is CASSLGALHSTNEKLFF. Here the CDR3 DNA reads TGTGCCAGCAGTTTAGGGGCTCTACATTCAACTAATGAAAAACTGTTTTTT. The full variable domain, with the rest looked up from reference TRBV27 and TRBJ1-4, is EAQVTQNPRYLITVTGKKLTVTCSQNMNHEYMSWYRQDPGLGLRQIYYSMNVEVTDKGDVPEGYKVSRKEKRNFPLILESPSPNQTSLYFCASSLGALHSTNEKLFFGSGTQLSVL.